There are a few counts of the clone carrying this T cell receptor (beta chain). Every isolated RNA sample was fully reverse transcribed, so sequencing captured expressed TCRB transcripts. Clones were sequenced by immunoSEQ multiplex PCR, and TCRdb holds only the in-frame ones, with some missing. The sample shows 350,000 or so clones, less than 20% of them seen only once. These data are taken from a study of beta chain features in type 1 diabetes. The CDR3 runs to 15 residues. The J segment lost 5 bases and the V segment lost 0 bases, leaving 5 bases of the junction unmatched. Germline loops: CDR1 MGHRA, CDR2 YSYEKL.

The receptor's source is a woman aged 18-30 years in good health. Sequencing input: naive CD4+ T cells from blood. The rearrangement links TRBV4-1 to TRBJ1-2, with TRBD1 identical over 8 bases. CDR3 sequence: CASSQEPGQGYGYTF. CDR3 nucleotides: TGCGCCAGCAGCCAAGAGCCAGGACAGGGTTATGGCTACACCTTC.